Each of the 28 T cell receptor beta chains below was sequenced from the same sample in a study of shared clonotypes between healthy human individuals. Assay: immunoSEQ multiplex PCR; the TCRdb copy retains only in-frame clones and omits some. This repertoire shows some 2.4 million clones, 80% to 95% found once; its top ten account for about 0.34%. Material for sequencing was naive CD4+ T cells from PBMCs. Described subset: CD45RA+ positively selected. These receptors were collected from a man between 18 and 29 years old in good health. Some clones in this sample may be carry-over from other donors' samples.

In nucleotides, the CDR3 is TGTGCCAGCAGCGAGGCCCGGGGGGACGACAACGAGCAGTACTTC. Translating gives CASSEARGDDNEQYF. This chain connects TRBV25-1 to TRBJ2-7; 7 bases are shared with TRBD2. The CDR3 extends over 15 amino acids. Germline lookup yields CDR1 MGHDK and CDR2 SYGVNS. Unmatched junction bases numbered 13, after V lost 6 bases and J lost 5 bases.

This clone was detected only once. The chain joins TRBV4-3 to TRBJ1-5; a possible D gene is TRBD1 (5 bases). V gave up 4 bases and J gave up 2 bases, with 9 bases separating them. Germline V gene sequence: CDR1 LGHNA, CDR2 YSLEER. The length of the CDR3 is 14 residues. CDR3 sequence (DNA): TGCGCCAGCAGCCTGGGGGTAGGCAATCAGCCCCAGCATTTT. It codes for CASSLGVGNQPQHF.

The rearrangement links TRBV30 to TRBJ1-5; 7 bases match TRBD1. This CDR3 spans 13 amino acids. Germline V gives CDR1 GTSNPN, CDR2 SVGIG (reference sequence). The trim removed 1 base at V and 7 bases at J, leaving 4 bases unmatched. The CDR3 protein is CAWSGGGQQPQHF. CDR3 DNA sequence: TGTGCCTGGAGTGGAGGGGGCCAACAGCCCCAGCATTTT.

The V and J genes are TRBV6-1 and TRBJ2-3; a possible D gene is TRBD2 (6 bases). This CDR3 has 13 residues. CDR1 MNHNS and CDR2 SASEGT come from the germline V gene. The ends were cut back, 1 base at V and 8 bases at J, with 10 bases in the middle. In nucleotides, the CDR3 is TGTGCCAGCAGTGAAGAAACGGGAGCTACGCAGTATTTT. This codes for CASSEETGATQYF.

This rearrangement joins TRBV5-1 to TRBJ1-1; TRBD1 is a possible D gene (6 bases). V lost 2 bases and J lost 2, with 10 bases in between. Per germline, CDR1 SGHRS and CDR2 YFSETQ. The CDR3 length is 14 residues. CDR3 amino acids: CASSFGQINTEAFF. As DNA, the CDR3 is TGCGCCAGCAGCTTCGGACAGATTAACACTGAAGCTTTCTTT.

V gene TRBV7-8 combines with J gene TRBJ2-7; D call uncertain. The germline V gene has CDR1 SGHVS and CDR2 FQNEAQ. There are 13 residues in the CDR3. V was clipped by 8 bases and J by 1 base, with 12 bases between them. CDR3 sequence (DNA): TGTGCCAGCTTGGTGGCGGTTTCCTACGAGCAGTACTTC. This codes for CASLVAVSYEQYF.

The CDR3 spells CAWSVIASAFF. As DNA, the CDR3 is TGTGCCTGGAGTGTAATCGCGTCGGCTTTCTTT. The chain carries TRBV30 and TRBJ1-1; D is unclear. With 0 bases removed from V and 11 bases from J, the gap between germline ends came to 10 bases. Germline CDR1 is GTSNPN and CDR2 is SVGIG (reference sequence). CDR3 length: 11 residues.

Worth noting for this clone: The same CDR3 arises from other DNA sequences in this sample as well. This sequence joins TRBV7-9 and TRBJ2-7; no firm D call. Germline V gene data show CDR1 as SEHNR and CDR2 as FQNEAQ (reference sequence). Deletions cut 0 bases from V and 2 bases from J, with 8 bases between. The CDR3 covers 14 residues. The CDR3 here is CASSLAGGTYEQYF. Written as DNA, the CDR3 is TGTGCCAGCAGCTTAGCGGGCGGCACCTACGAGCAGTACTTC. Drawing the rest from reference TRBV7-9 and TRBJ2-7, the complete variable domain is DTGVSQNPRHKITKRGQNVTFRCDPISEHNRLYWYRQTLGQGPEFLTYFQNEAQLEKSRLLSDRFSAERPKGSFSTLEIQRTEQGDSAMYLCASSLAGGTYEQYFGPGTRLTVT.

V is TRBV2 and J is TRBJ1-2; D may be TRBD1 (6 bases). CDR3 length: 12 residues. V lost 10 bases, J lost 7 bases, and 16 bases lay in between. The V gene's germline CDR1 is SNHLY and CDR2 FYNNEI. CDR3 sequence (DNA): TGTGCCACACGGGACATTGGGGGTGGCTACACCTTC. This translates into CATRDIGGGYTF.

The gene calls are TRBV29-1 and TRBJ1-1; D is possibly TRBD1 (6 bases). The CDR3 spans 14 residues. Per germline, CDR1 SQVTM and CDR2 ANQGSEA. The V end was cut by 3 bases, the J end by 0 bases, with 11 bases between. CDR3 DNA sequence: TGCAGCGTTGAGCGGACAGCCATGAACACTGAAGCTTTCTTT. It encodes CSVERTAMNTEAFF.

The table lists this clone with a count of one. The CDR3 is CASLFEGGTEAFF. The CDR3 DNA follows: TGTGCCAGCCTATTCGAGGGCGGCACTGAAGCTTTCTTT. The V and J genes are TRBV2 and TRBJ1-1; no reliable D call. Trimming took 8 bases from V and 4 from J, leaving 14 bases between them. There are 13 residues in the CDR3. CDR1 and CDR2 from the germline V gene are SNHLY and FYNNEI.

V and J are TRBV27 and TRBJ1-5, with TRBD1 as a possible D gene (5 bases). CDR1 and CDR2 (germline): MNHEY, SMNVEV (reference sequence). The V end was cut by 2 bases, the J end by 10 bases, with 12 bases between. The CDR3 length is 13 residues. CDR3 in DNA: TGTGCCAGCAGTTTAAAGGGAGGGACCCCCCAGCATTTT. This codes for CASSLKGGTPQHF.

The rearrangement joins TRBV4-3 to TRBJ1-1; D perhaps matches TRBD1 (6 bases). Germline values: CDR1 LGHNA, CDR2 YSLEER. Trimming left V 3 bases short and J 1 base short, with 15 bases between. This CDR3 has 16 residues. CDR3: CASSQSSGGANTEAFF. In DNA, the CDR3 is TGCGCCAGCAGCCAGTCCAGTGGGGGGGCGAACACTGAAGCTTTCTTT.

The rearrangement links TRBV5-1 to TRBJ2-3, with D possibly TRBD2 on 5 matching bases. The germline CDR1 and CDR2 sequences are SGHRS and YFSETQ. This CDR3 spans 15 amino acids. V lost 5 bases, J lost 3 bases, and 16 bases lay in between. The CDR3 bases are TGCGCCAGCAGATCCGAGGGAAACCCAACAGATACGCAGTATTTT. Its protein product is CASRSEGNPTDTQYF.

V and J are TRBV11-2 and TRBJ2-7; possibly TRBD1 for D (6 bases). Germline V lookup: CDR1 SGHAT, CDR2 FQNNGV. The CDR3 consists of 11 residues. Trimming took off 6 bases at V and 9 bases at J, with 12 bases between the two ends. CDR3 amino acids: CASSMSRGQYF. CDR3 in DNA: TGTGCCAGCAGTATGTCCAGGGGGCAGTACTTC.

The chain joins TRBV7-3 to TRBJ2-7, with D perhaps TRBD2 (5 bases). Germline V gene sequence: CDR1 SGHTA, CDR2 FQGTGA. The V and J ends lost 1 base and 2 bases respectively, with 18 bases between them. This CDR3 comprises 17 residues. This CDR3 reads CASSLSGSLDKPYEQYF. In nucleotides, the CDR3 is TGTGCCAGCAGCTTAAGCGGGTCCTTAGACAAACCCTACGAGCAGTACTTC.

The chain carries TRBV5-1 and TRBJ2-7; 10 nucleotides line up with TRBD1. The CDR3 is 14 residues long. J gave up 3 bases and V 3 bases, and 3 bases lay outside the gene matches. Germline V lookup: CDR1 SGHRS, CDR2 YFSETQ. CDR3 nucleotide sequence: TGCGCCAGCAGCTCCCGGACAGGGGGCTACGAGCAGTACTTC. Encoded protein: CASSSRTGGYEQYF.

The genes are TRBV28 and TRBJ1-5; 9 bases are a match to TRBD1. CDR1 MDHEN and CDR2 SYDVKM come from the germline V gene. V lost 1 base, J lost 9 bases, and 13 bases stayed unmatched. This CDR3 is built from 17 residues. The CDR3 DNA is TGTGCCAGCAGTTTATACGGACAGGGGAGGGTGGATCGGCCCCAGCATTTT. Its protein product is CASSLYGQGRVDRPQHF.

The V and J genes are TRBV20-1 and TRBJ2-1; D is ambiguous. The CDR3 length is 10 residues. With 1 base removed from V and 13 bases from J, the gap between germline ends came to 8 bases. Germline CDR1 reads DFQATT; CDR2 reads SNEGSKA (reference sequence). The CDR3 loop reads CSARAPIQFF. The DNA for the CDR3 is TGCAGTGCTAGAGCCCCAATACAGTTCTTC.

A remark on this clone: Other DNA sequences in this sample translate to the same CDR3. The V call is TRBV6-1, the J call TRBJ1-1; D might be TRBD1 (6 bases). The germline V gene encodes CDR1 MNHNS and CDR2 SASEGT. With 3 bases removed from V and 1 base from J, the gap between germline ends came to 9 bases. The CDR3 is made up of 14 amino acids. CDR3 sequence (DNA): TGTGCCAGCAGTGAGGGGGGGCCGAACACTGAAGCTTTCTTT. Its protein product is CASSEGGPNTEAFF.

The rearrangement joins TRBV4-1 to TRBJ2-3; TRBD2 agrees at 12 bases. The junction had 8 bases not matched to a gene; V was cut back by 4 bases and J by 6 bases. Germline CDR1 reads MGHRA; CDR2 reads YSYEKL. The CDR3 spans 16 residues. The CDR3, as DNA: TGCGCCAGCAGCCCCCTTCCGACTAGCGGGAGTGATACGCAGTATTTT. It encodes CASSPLPTSGSDTQYF.

V usage is TRBV28 and J usage is TRBJ1-4; 7 nucleotides align to TRBD1. Unmatched junction bases numbered 10, after V lost 7 bases and J lost 8 bases. The CDR3 totals 14 residues. Germline V gene lookup returns CDR1 MDHEN and CDR2 SYDVKM. In DNA, the CDR3 is TGTGCCAGCATTCCCCAGGGGGTCGTGGAAAAACTGTTTTTT. This gives the protein CASIPQGVVEKLFF.

The chain is built from TRBV6-5 and TRBJ2-5; the D gene is possibly TRBD1 (5 bases). Looked up from germline, CDR1 is MNHEY and CDR2 is SVGAGI. V was pared by 0 bases and J by 4 bases, with 12 bases between. This CDR3 has 15 amino acids. CDR3 in amino acids: CASSYSDTLRETQYF. In nucleotides, the CDR3 is TGTGCCAGCAGTTACTCGGACACCCTCCGAGAGACCCAGTACTTC.

This clone was counted a single time. The CDR3 DNA is TGTGCCAGCAGCCCCCGATGGTTGGGGCCCAATTCACCCCTCCACTTT. Its protein is CASSPRWLGPNSPLHF. V usage is TRBV27 and J usage is TRBJ1-6; TRBD1 is a possible D gene (5 bases). Germline loops: CDR1 MNHEY, CDR2 SMNVEV (reference sequence). V lost 6 bases and J 7 bases, leaving 19 bases between the germline ends. This CDR3 region has 16 residues.

Worth noting for this clone: Other DNA sequences in this specimen translate into the identical CDR3. V gene TRBV18 combines with J gene TRBJ1-4; weak D call: TRBD1 (5 bases). CDR1 is KGHSH and CDR2 is LQKENI in the germline V gene. V was clipped by 2 bases and J by 8 bases, with 9 bases between them. The CDR3 consists of 13 residues. The CDR3 sequence is CASSPGAGEKLFF. For the CDR3, the DNA is TGTGCCAGCTCACCAGGGGCAGGGGAAAAACTGTTTTTT.

The rearrangement links TRBV11-2 to TRBJ1-1; TRBD1 might be the D (5 bases). The CDR3 consists of 17 residues. Trimming took 7 bases from V and 4 from J, leaving 25 bases between them. Germline V lookup: CDR1 SGHAT, CDR2 FQNNGV. This CDR3 reads CASIRKSGTITGTEAFF. The DNA of the CDR3 is TGTGCCAGCATCCGCAAATCGGGGACTATAACGGGCACTGAAGCTTTCTTT. The whole variable domain, filled in from reference TRBV11-2 and TRBJ1-1, reads EAGVAQSPRYKIIEKRQSVAFWCNPISGHATLYWYQQILGQGPKLLIQFQNNGVVDDSQLPKDRFSAERLKGVDSTLKIQPAKLEDSAVYLCASIRKSGTITGTEAFFGQGTRLTVV.

The genes are TRBV5-1 and TRBJ2-5; 9 nucleotides match TRBD2. CDR3 size: 16 residues. CDR1 and CDR2 (germline): SGHRS, YFSETQ. With V trimmed by 6 bases and J by 5 bases, 14 bases remained unmatched. CDR3 amino acids: CASTTPGVAGVETQYF. CDR3 DNA: TGCGCCAGCACCACGCCGGGGGTAGCGGGAGTCGAGACCCAGTACTTC.

The chain joins TRBV10-3 to TRBJ2-1, with D unclear. The CDR3 is 12 amino acids. V lost 0 bases to trimming and J lost 11 bases, with 8 bases between them. Germline assignment: CDR1 ENHRY and CDR2 SYGVKD. This CDR3 is CAISESKSQQFF. DNA of the CDR3: TGTGCCATCAGTGAGTCTAAGAGCCAGCAGTTCTTC.